The T cell receptor beta chain described here comes from a study of long-term antiretroviral therapy in people with HIV (dated by TCRdb to between 2022 and 2023). About the study as a whole: The earliest samples were collected about a decade before the 2015 WHO recommendation for immediate ART, when ART was typically delayed until CD4 counts fell. No cross-contamination during QIAcube processing was shown when test extractions of a monoclonal T-cell line were performed alongside fewer than 40 polyclonal samples. From some 30 adults with confirmed HIV infection, the cohort provided under 250 cryopreserved PBMC samples, gathered serially across a mean of around 6 years (range 1-12). Whether ART initiation and durable HIV suppression were associated with changes in peripheral blood TRB repertoire composition and diversity was tested in a retrospective serial study. About two fifths of the roughly 30 participants with HIV were female.

To be included, a participant needed at least one PBMC sample from before ART initiation plus at least two post-ART samples. Every participant with HIV received treatment in the United States of America. Before DNA extraction, cryopreserved samples of 1-10 million PBMC were thawed and then washed. At the time of the earliest PBMC sample for each participant with HIV, ages ranged from roughly 23 to 60 years. PBMC samples from each participant spanned 1-4 timepoints before ART initiation and 2-8 timepoints after ART initiation, with a median of 7 samples. For every participant, serial HIV viral load, CD4+ T-cell count, ART history and demographic data were obtained. A Qiagen kit on a QIAcube was used to extract genomic DNA from unsorted PBMC, with samples processed in batches of 12. CDR1 and CDR2 (MDHEN, SYDVKM) derive from the germline V gene. V was cut back by 3 bases and J by 1 base, leaving a gap of 15 bases between them. CDR3 length: 16 amino acids, cysteine to phenylalanine. Kept here is only the CDR3 DNA, which spans 48 bases and is read in frame from base 1.

As to this clone: Its antigen is currently not known. No base qualities exist here, and no much larger clone lies one base off it.

The immunoSEQ hsTCRB v3.0 assay was used at survey level resolution for TRB variable region sequencing. The target sequencing depth for TRB was about 40,000-55,000 T-cell genomes per sample. An Illumina MiSeq with a v3 150-cycle kit was used to sequence the pooled TRB libraries. On the study's bioinformatics: Repertoire analysis ran in R within a reproducible Nextflow workflow covering QC, data transformation and analysis. LymphoSeq2, an R package for exploring AIRR-Seq data, was used to implement custom analyses. Several samples yielding fewer than 5000 total TRB sequences were excluded, leaving 188 analyzed HIV repertoires. Of the roughly 180 retained HIV repertoires, almost 60 were collected before and more than 120 after ART initiation. Each repertoire was downsampled to 5000 TRB nucleotide sequences, and summary statistics were averaged across 100 downsampling iterations. TRB sequences were retained for analysis only if CDR3 regions of at least seven amino acids were present. A Shannon entropy-derived clonality score and the Gini coefficient were used to measure diversity. In the repertoire networks, any two of the top 5000 CDR3 amino acid sequences were connected whenever the two sequences differed by an edit distance of one. For TRB CDR3 amino acid sequences, antigen specificity groups and MHC restriction were predicted with GLIPH2. CDR3 amino acid sequences were matched against VDJdb and McPAS-TCR to flag known CMV, EBV, HIV or tissue antigen associations. Pre-ART, post-ART and control groups were compared with Wilcoxon signed-rank tests and Holm-Bonferroni correction. The table was pulled from immuneACCESS by TCRdb, which kept in-frame rearrangements only. Such tables lose some clones; where checked, under half of the loss comes from unresolved V genes, and the rest has no known cause. V, J and clone size reflect that table, while D and trimming were determined from the DNA. The sample yields fewer than 40,000 clones; approximately 86% were counted once. The ten largest clonotypes hold roughly 3.9% of the sample.

Summary of the overall study and its limitations: Limited PBMC availability meant only the TCR beta chain was sequenced, without alpha chain pairing. CDR3 length ranges in HIV repertoires were narrower than in controls, and network structure suggested an antigen-experienced repertoire with only a slight naive shift after ART. Samples dated from the mid-2000s to the late 2010s, and the ART regimens used may be less effective than current ones. Because pre-ART samples had limited cell numbers, profiling was done on unsorted PBMC rather than on sorted CD4+ and CD8+ T cells. Inferences about post-ART repertoire changes were limited because no data were available on ART adherence, viral resistance or therapy changes. At every time point, the repertoire was dominated by expanded TRB clones first identified before ART initiation, although this dominance fluctuated and, in many PLHIV, declined after ART. Starting ART was linked to a significant rise in TRB diversity, yet even with long-term ART the diversity remained significantly lower than in transplant donor controls.

This sequence uses TRBV28 and TRBJ1-1; TRBD1 is a weak D gene call, 6 bases matching. The receptor was isolated from a woman younger than 35 with HIV. Sequencing was performed on unsorted PBMCs, taken just before starting antiretroviral therapy. The CDR3 corresponds to CASSFSTRDKNTEAFF. The nucleotide sequence is given as TGTGCCAGCAGTTTCTCAACCCGGGACAAGAACACTGAAGCTTTCTTT. The reference TRBV28 and TRBJ1-1 proteins fill in what lies around the CDR3, so the full variable domain reads DVKVTQSSRYLVKRTGEKVFLECVQDMDHENMFWYRQDPGLGLRLIYFSYDVKMKEKGDIPEGYSVSREKKERFSLILESASTNQTSMYLCASSFSTRDKNTEAFFGQGTRLTVV.